One sample yielded the 2 T cell receptor beta chains listed below, sequenced in a study of blood T cell repertoires in COVID-19. Generated by immunoSEQ multiplex PCR, the TCRdb table keeps only in-frame clones and is missing some. The sample consists of tens of thousands of clones, roughly four fifths of them appearing once. Sequencing used peripheral blood. The receptor set was obtained from a woman over 75 with acute or convalescent COVID-19.

The J gene is TRBJ1-2, the V gene TRBV19, with 7 bases aligning to TRBD1. Trimming cost V 5 bases and J 0 bases; bases outside gene matches: 9. CDR3 length: 16 amino acids. Germline CDR1 LNHDA, CDR2 SQIVND (reference sequence). The CDR3 protein is CASSSRQGRANYGYTF. Here the CDR3 DNA reads TGTGCCAGTAGTTCCCGACAGGGCAGAGCTAACTATGGCTACACCTTC.

In its sample, this clone was seen a few times. The chain recombines TRBV6-5 with TRBJ2-3; 10 bases match TRBD2. Germline loops: CDR1 MNHEY, CDR2 SVGAGI. The CDR3 length is 16 residues. V lost 2 bases to trimming and J lost 6 bases; unmatched junction nucleotides: 8. The CDR3: CASSYGLAGDSDTQYF. The DNA of the CDR3 is TGTGCCAGCAGTTACGGGCTAGCGGGAGACTCGGATACGCAGTATTTT.